This TCR beta chain was sequenced for a study of response to subunit inactivated influenza vaccine. Using its own MiXCR run on the RT-PCR reads, TCRdb lists one record per CDR3 protein. This table has some 480,000 distinct CDR3 sequences, 10% to 11% appearing once. This clonotype was counted between two and nine times. What it binds is unknown. The length of the CDR3 is 13 residues. Germline V lookup: CDR1 SGHRS, CDR2 YFSETQ. V shed 3 bases, J shed 8 bases, and the junction held 5 bases outside the gene matches. The study's findings and limits: Each seasonal influenza vaccination recruits few new T cells, the authors suggested.

Material: PBMCs from blood, obtained around seven weeks after vaccination. The receptor was isolated from a man aged 45 to 65 who received an inactivated influenza vaccine. V usage is TRBV5-1 and J usage is TRBJ2-4, with 7 bases lining up with TRBD2. The CDR3 DNA reads as TGCGCCAGCAGCTCGGGGAGGGGAGACATTCAGTACTTC. Translation gives CASSSGRGDIQYF.